This T cell receptor (beta chain) originates from a study of spatial heterogeneity in lung cancer. Study-wide findings and caveats: Resection saw ubiquitous expanded tumor TCRs appear in blood more than follow-up did.

Specified time point: sample taken at primary tumor resection. Trimming removed 5 bases at V and 3 bases at J, with 17 bases between. Per germline, CDR1 SEHNR and CDR2 FQNEAQ (reference sequence). This CDR3 spans 16 amino acids. As concerns this clonotype: Its antigen is still unknown.

TCRdb analysed the 5' RACE reads with MiXCR anew, one entry per CDR3 protein. The sample lists some 80,000 distinct CDR3 sequences, about 7.8% occurring once. The TCR originated in a male donor with early-stage non-small cell lung cancer. The sample was PBMCs, taken at surgery. The chain couples TRBV7-9 to TRBJ1-5; possible D gene TRBD1, 6 bases. This CDR3 reads CASSHSGGGLNQPQHF. The CDR3 DNA reads as TGTGCCAGCAGCCATTCCGGGGGGGGCCTCAATCAGCCCCAGCATTTT.